Shown below are 4 T cell receptor beta chains from a single sample sequenced in a study of cytomegalovirus exposure and HLA in healthy donors. The study ran its PCR with 60 Vbeta and 13 Jbeta primers. Method: immunoSEQ multiplex PCR; TCRdb's copy keeps in-frame clones and lacks some. Found here are about 120,000 clones, about 78% of them singletons; the top ten hold approximately 12%. Input material: PBMCs. The receptors were sampled from a woman aged 40 to 50 in good health and CMV-seropositive.

The rearrangement joins TRBV7-6 to TRBJ2-3; the match to TRBD2 covers 8 bases. Germline V gene data show CDR1 as SGHVS and CDR2 as FNYEAQ. There are 12 residues in the CDR3. V lost 8 bases and J lost 4; bases outside the gene matches: 2. The CDR3 protein is CASRGGADTQYF. For the CDR3, the DNA is TGTGCCAGCCGGGGGGGCGCAGATACGCAGTATTTT.

The chain uses TRBV6-5 and TRBJ2-5; D possibly corresponds to TRBD2 (7 bases). The DNA end is more similar to TRBJ2-7, so the J call may be wrong. This CDR3 is 15 amino acids long. Germline V gene lookup returns CDR1 MNHEY and CDR2 SVGAGI. The CDR3 coding sequence is TGTGCCAGCAGCCGCCTAGCGGACAGCTCCTACGAGCAGTACTTC. Protein: CASSRLADSSYEQYF.

Written as DNA, the CDR3 is TGTGCCAGCGCTTCAGGGGCCTTCTCCTACGAGCAGTACTTC. Protein: CASASGAFSYEQYF. The rearrangement links TRBV6-1 to TRBJ2-7; D might be TRBD1 (6 bases). The length of the CDR3 is 14 residues. V was shortened by 8 bases and J by 0 bases, with 14 bases between the two germline ends. Per germline, CDR1 MNHNS and CDR2 SASEGT.

V is TRBV5-1 and J is TRBJ1-1; 8 bases agree with TRBD1. The CDR3 runs to 14 residues. The trim removed 9 bases at V and 5 bases at J, leaving 12 bases unmatched. Germline loops: CDR1 SGHRS, CDR2 YFSETQ. The CDR3 region has the DNA TGCGCCACCCACCCTGGAACAGGGGGGACTGAAGCTTTCTTT. Its translation: CATHPGTGGTEAFF.